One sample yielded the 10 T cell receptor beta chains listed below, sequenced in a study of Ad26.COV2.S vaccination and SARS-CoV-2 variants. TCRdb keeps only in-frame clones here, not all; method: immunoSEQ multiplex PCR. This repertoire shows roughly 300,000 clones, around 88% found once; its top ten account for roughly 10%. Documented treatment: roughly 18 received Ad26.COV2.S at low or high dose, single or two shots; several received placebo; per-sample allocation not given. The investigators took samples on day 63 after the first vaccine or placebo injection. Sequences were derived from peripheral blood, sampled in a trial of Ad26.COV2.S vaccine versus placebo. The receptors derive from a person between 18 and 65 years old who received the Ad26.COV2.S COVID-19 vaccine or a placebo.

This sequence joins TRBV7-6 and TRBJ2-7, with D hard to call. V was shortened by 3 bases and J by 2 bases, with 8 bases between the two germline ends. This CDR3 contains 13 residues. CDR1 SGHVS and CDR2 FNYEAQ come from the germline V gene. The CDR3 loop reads CASSFSSTYEQYF. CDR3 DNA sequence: TGTGCCAGCAGCTTTTCCAGCACCTACGAGCAGTACTTC.

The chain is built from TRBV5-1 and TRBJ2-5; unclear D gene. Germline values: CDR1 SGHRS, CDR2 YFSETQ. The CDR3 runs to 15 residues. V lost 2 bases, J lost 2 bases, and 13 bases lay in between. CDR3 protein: CASSFSPRRQETQYF. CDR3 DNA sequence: TGCGCCAGCAGCTTTTCCCCTAGGCGACAAGAGACCCAGTACTTC.

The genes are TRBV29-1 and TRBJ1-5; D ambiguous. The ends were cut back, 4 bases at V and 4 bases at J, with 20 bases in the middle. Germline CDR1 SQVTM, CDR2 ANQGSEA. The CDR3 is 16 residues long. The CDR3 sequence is CSVVLPGPNVNQPQHF. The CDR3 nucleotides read TGCAGCGTTGTCTTACCGGGCCCCAACGTGAATCAGCCCCAGCATTTT.

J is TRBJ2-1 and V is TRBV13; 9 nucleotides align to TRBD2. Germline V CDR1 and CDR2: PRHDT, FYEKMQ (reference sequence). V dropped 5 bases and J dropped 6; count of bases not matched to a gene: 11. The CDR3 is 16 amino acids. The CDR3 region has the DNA TGTGCCAGCAGCCTACAGGTAGCGGGGGCCCGCAATGAGCAGTTCTTC. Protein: CASSLQVAGARNEQFF.

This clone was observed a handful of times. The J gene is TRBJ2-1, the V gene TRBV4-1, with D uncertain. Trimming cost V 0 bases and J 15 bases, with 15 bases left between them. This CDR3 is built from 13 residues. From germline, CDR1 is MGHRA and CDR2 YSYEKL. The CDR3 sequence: CASSQDLTTETFF. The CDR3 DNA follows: TGCGCCAGCAGCCAAGATTTAACAACAGAAACGTTCTTC.

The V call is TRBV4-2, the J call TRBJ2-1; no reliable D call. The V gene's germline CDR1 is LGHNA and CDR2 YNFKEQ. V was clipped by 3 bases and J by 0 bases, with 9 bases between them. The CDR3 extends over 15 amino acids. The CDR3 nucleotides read TGTGCCAGCAGCCAGATCGCGGTCTCCTACAATGAGCAGTTCTTC. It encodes CASSQIAVSYNEQFF.

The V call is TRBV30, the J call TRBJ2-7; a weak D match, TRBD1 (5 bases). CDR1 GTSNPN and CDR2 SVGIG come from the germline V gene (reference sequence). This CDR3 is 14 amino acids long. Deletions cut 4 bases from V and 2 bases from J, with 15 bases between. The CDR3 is CAWNQGTYAYEQYF. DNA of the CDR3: TGTGCCTGGAATCAGGGAACTTATGCCTACGAGCAGTACTTC. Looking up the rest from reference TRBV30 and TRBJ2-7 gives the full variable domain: SQTIHQWPATLVQPVGSPLSLECTVEGTSNPNLYWYRQAAGRGLQLLFYSVGIGQISSEVPQNLSASRPQDRQFILSSKKLLLSDSGFYLCAWNQGTYAYEQYFGPGTRLTVT.

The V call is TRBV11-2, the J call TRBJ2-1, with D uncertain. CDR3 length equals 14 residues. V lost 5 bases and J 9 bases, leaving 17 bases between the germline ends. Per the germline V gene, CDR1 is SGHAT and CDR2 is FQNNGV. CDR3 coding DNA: TGTGCCAGCAGCCTCCGGGTGAGTGTCGGTGAGCAGTTCTTC. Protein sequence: CASSLRVSVGEQFF. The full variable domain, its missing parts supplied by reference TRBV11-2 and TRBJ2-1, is EAGVAQSPRYKIIEKRQSVAFWCNPISGHATLYWYQQILGQGPKLLIQFQNNGVVDDSQLPKDRFSAERLKGVDSTLKIQPAKLEDSAVYLCASSLRVSVGEQFFGPGTRLTVL.

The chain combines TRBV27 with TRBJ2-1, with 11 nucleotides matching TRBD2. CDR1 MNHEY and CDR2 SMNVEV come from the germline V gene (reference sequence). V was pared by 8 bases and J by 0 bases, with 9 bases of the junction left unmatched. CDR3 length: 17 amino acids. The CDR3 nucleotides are TGTGCCAGCCTGGGGCTAGCGGGAGGAATCTCCTACAATGAGCAGTTCTTC. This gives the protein CASLGLAGGISYNEQFF.

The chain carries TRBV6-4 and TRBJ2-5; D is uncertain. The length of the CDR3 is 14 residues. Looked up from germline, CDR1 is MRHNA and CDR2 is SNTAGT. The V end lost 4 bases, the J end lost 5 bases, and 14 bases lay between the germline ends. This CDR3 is CASSVRSRRETQYF. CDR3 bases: TGTGCCAGCAGTGTCCGGAGCAGACGGGAGACCCAGTACTTC.